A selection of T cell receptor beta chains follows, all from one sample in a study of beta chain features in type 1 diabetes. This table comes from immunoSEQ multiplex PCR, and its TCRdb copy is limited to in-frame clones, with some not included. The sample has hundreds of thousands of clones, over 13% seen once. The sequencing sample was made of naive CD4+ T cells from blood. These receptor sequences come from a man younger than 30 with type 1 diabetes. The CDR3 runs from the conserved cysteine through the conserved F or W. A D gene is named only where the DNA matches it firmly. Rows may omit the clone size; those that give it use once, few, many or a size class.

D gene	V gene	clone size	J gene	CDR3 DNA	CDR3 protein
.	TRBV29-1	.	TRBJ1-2	TGCAGCGGGGGGTGGCGACATAACTATGGCTACACCTTC	CSGGWRHNYGYTF
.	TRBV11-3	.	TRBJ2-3	TGTGCCAGCAGCTTAGAGGCTAGCACAGATACGCAGTATTTT	CASSLEASTDTQYF
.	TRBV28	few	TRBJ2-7	TGTGCCAGCAGCCCGCCTCCACTCTACGAGCAGTACTTC	CASSPPPLYEQYF
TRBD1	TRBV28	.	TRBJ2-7	TGTGCCAGCAGGGGACAGGCCTACTCCTACGAGCAGTACTTC	CASRGQAYSYEQYF
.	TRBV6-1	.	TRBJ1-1	TGTGCCAGCAACAAAGACTCCGGGAACACTGAAGCTTTCTTT	CASNKDSGNTEAFF
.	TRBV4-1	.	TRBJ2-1	TGCGCCAGCAGCCCTCCCTCCTACAATGAGCAGTTCTTC	CASSPPSYNEQFF
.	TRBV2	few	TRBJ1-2	TGTGCCAGCAGTGAAGTCATTCCGAGTTATGGCTACACCTTC	CASSEVIPSYGYTF
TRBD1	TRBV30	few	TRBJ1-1	TGTGCCTGGAGAGCCGTACCGGGACAGGGAGTGGACACTGAAGCTTTCTTT	CAWRAVPGQGVDTEAFF
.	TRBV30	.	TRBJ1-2	TGTGCCTGGAGCCCAAGGGTCGGGACCTATGGCTACACCTTC	CAWSPRVGTYGYTF
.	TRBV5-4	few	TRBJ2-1	TGTGCCAGCAGCTTGGTAGCTCCCTACAATGAGCAGTTCTTC	CASSLVAPYNEQFF
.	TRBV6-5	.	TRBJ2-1	TGTGCCAGCAGTTACTCGAAGACAGTATACAATGAGCAGTTCTTC	CASSYSKTVYNEQFF
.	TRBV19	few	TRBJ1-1	TGTGCCAGTAGTAGAGGCCTTTTGAACACTGAAGCTTTCTTT	CASSRGLLNTEAFF
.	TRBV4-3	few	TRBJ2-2	TGCGCCAGCAGCCAGGAAGGACGGATTAACACCGGGGAGCTGTTTTTT	CASSQEGRINTGELFF
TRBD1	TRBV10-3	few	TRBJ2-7	TGTGCCATCAGCGATTCGGGACAGGGGATGCGTTTCGAGCAGTACTTC	CAISDSGQGMRFEQYF
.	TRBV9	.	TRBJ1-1	TGTGCCAGCAGCCCTCGGGGGGCGTACACTGAAGCTTTCTTT	CASSPRGAYTEAFF
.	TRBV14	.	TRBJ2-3	TGTGCCAGCAGCCCTCGGACAGTGATTAGCACAGATACGCAGTATTTT	CASSPRTVISTDTQYF
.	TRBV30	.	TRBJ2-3	TGTGCCTGGAGTGATAAGGGGGCAGATACGCAGTATTTT	CAWSDKGADTQYF
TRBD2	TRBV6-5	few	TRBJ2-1	TGTGCCAGCAGTTACCGACTAGCGGGGAATGAGCAGTTCTTC	CASSYRLAGNEQFF